Reported below is one T cell receptor beta chain. One base separates it from a far larger clone, so it is likely a read error. This CDR3 has 16 amino acids. The germline V gene has CDR1 SGHTA and CDR2 FQGNSA. The time point is: newly diagnosed GD, antithyroid drugs for less than 3 months. Researchers made the TCR library from RNA that was extracted from PBMCs. It was American Thyroid Association guidelines that determined Graves' disease diagnosis. Construction of TCR beta libraries relied on iRepertoire HTBI primers and on Arm-PCR targeting CDR3 regions. TCRdb analysed the multiplex PCR reads with MiXCR anew, one entry per CDR3 protein. The sample lists a few hundred thousand distinct CDR3 sequences, 20% occurring once. This entry belongs to a study of regulatory T cells in long-lasting Graves disease. For the study at large: Graves' patients with a new diagnosis had received antithyroid drugs under 3 months.

The TCR sequence derives from a female donor with Graves disease. The sequencing used peripheral blood mononuclear cells (PBMCs), collected at new diagnosis, from a patient treated with antithyroid drugs. The chain has TRBV7-2 and TRBJ2-1; 7 bases line up with TRBD2. Written as DNA, the CDR3 is TGTGCCAGCAGCTACAGGCTGACTAGCTCCTACAATGGGCAGTTCTTC. Protein: CASSYRLTSSYNGQFF.